This TCR beta chain was identified during a study of shared clonotypes between healthy human individuals. In the naive CD8 group, cells lacked CD45RO and were positively selected for CCR7, so terminally differentiated effector memory CD45RA+ cells were left out. The repertoire was sequenced with immunoSEQ multiplex PCR; TCRdb's copy has only in-frame clones and lacks some. The sample shows roughly 2,000,000 clones, roughly 93% of them seen only once. The germline CDR1 and CDR2 sequences are MNHEY and SMNVEV (reference sequence). V lost 6 bases and J 7 bases, leaving 13 bases between the germline ends. The CDR3 is 13 amino acids.

Source material: naive CD8+ T cells from PBMCs. This receptor was identified in a man aged 18 to 29 in good health. Some clones in this sample may be carry-over from other donors' samples. The gene calls are TRBV27 and TRBJ2-1; the D gene is possibly TRBD2 (5 bases). The CDR3 is CASSPLGSNEQFF. CDR3 sequence (DNA): TGTGCCAGCAGCCCACTAGGTTCGAATGAGCAGTTCTTC.